These 9 T cell receptor beta chains were all obtained from the same sample, sequenced in a study of blood T cell repertoires in COVID-19. Sequencing used immunoSEQ multiplex PCR; TCRdb keeps in-frame clones, though not all of them. This repertoire shows some 120,000 clones, approximately 82% found once; its top ten account for about 10%. Sequencing used peripheral blood. The receptors derive from a man aged 60 to 75 with acute or convalescent COVID-19.

This chain joins TRBV9 and TRBJ2-2; the match to TRBD1 covers 7 bases. J was trimmed by 7 bases and V by 2 bases; bases with no gene match: 8. The CDR3 is 15 amino acids. CDR1 is SGDLS, CDR2 YYNGEE, per germline. CDR3 nucleotide sequence: TGTGCCAGCAGCGTGGGGCAGGGGGACGGCGGGGAGCTGTTTTTT. It yields the protein CASSVGQGDGGELFF.

The rearrangement uses TRBV28 and TRBJ2-7, with unresolved D. The CDR3 is 15 amino acids. Trimming pared 1 base from V and 9 bases from J, leaving 19 bases between. The germline gives CDR1 MDHEN, CDR2 SYDVKM. DNA of the CDR3: TGTGCCAGCAGTTTATTCCGCCAGTCCTTTAGCTGGCAGTACTTC. This sequence encodes CASSLFRQSFSWQYF.

The chain links TRBV28 to TRBJ1-2, with 7 positions matching TRBD1. CDR3 size: 13 residues. Looked up from germline, CDR1 is MDHEN and CDR2 is SYDVKM. V lost 11 bases and J lost 0; bases outside the gene matches: 6. CDR3 sequence reads: CAGQEAANYGYTF. The DNA for the CDR3 is TGTGCCGGACAGGAGGCAGCTAACTATGGCTACACCTTC.

The J gene is TRBJ2-1, the V gene TRBV9; 7 bases line up with TRBD1. CDR3 size: 12 residues. V was clipped by 4 bases and J by 15 bases; unmatched bases: 10. CDR1 and CDR2 from the germline V gene are SGDLS and YYNGEE. The CDR3 sequence is CASSREQGMAFF. For the CDR3, the DNA is TGTGCCAGCAGCCGAGAACAGGGGATGGCGTTCTTC.

The chain is built from TRBV5-1 and TRBJ1-4, with 7 bases lining up with TRBD1. From germline, CDR1 is SGHRS and CDR2 YFSETQ. CDR3 length: 15 residues. V lost 0 bases and J lost 3; bases outside the gene matches: 2. In nucleotides, the CDR3 is TGCGCCAGCAGCTTGGGGGGGACAGCTAATGAAAAACTGTTTTTT. Translating gives CASSLGGTANEKLFF.

The chain combines TRBV9 with TRBJ1-6; TRBD1 matches 11 bases. Germline CDR1 SGDLS, CDR2 YYNGEE. The length of the CDR3 is 14 residues. CDR3 protein: CASGQGAGNSPLHF. For the CDR3, the DNA is TGTGCAAGTGGACAGGGGGCAGGGAATTCACCCCTCCACTTT. The full variable domain, with the rest looked up from reference TRBV9 and TRBJ1-6, is DSGVTQTPKHLITATGQRVTLRCSPRSGDLSVYWYQQSLDQGLQFLIQYYNGEERAKGNILERFSAQQFPDLHSELNLSSLELGDSALYFCASGQGAGNSPLHFGNGTRLTVT.

The rearrangement joins TRBV7-9 to TRBJ1-4; the D gene is possibly TRBD1 (5 bases). V was pared by 5 bases and J by 8 bases, with 15 bases between. CDR1 and CDR2 from the germline V gene are SEHNR and FQNEAQ (reference sequence). The CDR3 loop spans 14 amino acids. This CDR3 is CASSLGGGTEKLFF. The CDR3 DNA reads TGTGCCAGCAGCCTGGGCGGGGGGACGGAAAAACTGTTTTTT.

CDR3 loop: CAISVDRETTHEAFF. CDR3 coding DNA: TGTGCCATCAGTGTAGACCGGGAAACTACTCATGAAGCTTTCTTT. The rearrangement links TRBV10-3 to TRBJ1-1; D is ambiguous. Germline V lookup: CDR1 ENHRY, CDR2 SYGVKD. V lost 4 bases to trimming and J lost 7 bases, with 19 bases between them. The CDR3 has 15 amino acids.

The genes are TRBV28 and TRBJ1-4, with 7 bases fitting TRBD1. Trimming at V came to 6 bases and at J to 2 bases, leaving 9 bases not matched to a gene. Germline V gene lookup returns CDR1 MDHEN and CDR2 SYDVKM. CDR3 length: 16 amino acids. The CDR3, as DNA: TGTGCCAGCAGGAGCGACAGGGAAGGCACTAATGAAAAACTGTTTTTT. Translated: CASRSDREGTNEKLFF.